The clone carrying this T cell receptor beta chain is a singleton in its sample. The antigen remains unidentified. The length of the CDR3 is 14 residues. The V end lost 4 bases, the J end lost 7 bases, and 14 bases lay between the germline ends. CDR1 SGDLS and CDR2 YYNGEE come from the germline V gene. In the PCR, 60 Vbeta and 13 Jbeta primers were used. Only in-frame clones appear in the TCRdb table, and some are missing; sequencing was by immunoSEQ multiplex PCR. The repertoire holds 120,000 to 150,000 clones, with roughly four fifths as singletons. The source of the sample is a study of cytomegalovirus exposure and HLA in healthy donors. Study-wide points: Within an earlier analysis, most TCR beta V segments proved productive either about 90% or about 30% of the time.

Sequenced sample: PBMCs. V is TRBV9 and J is TRBJ1-4; no clear D. The receptor comes from a man younger than 35 in good health and CMV-seropositive. The CDR3 here is CASSPNMRVEKLFF. The CDR3 DNA is TGTGCCAGCAGCCCGAACATGAGGGTTGAAAAACTGTTTTTT.